One sample yielded the 20 T cell receptor beta chains listed below, sequenced in a study of T cells in Graves' hyperthyroidism and ophthalmopathy. TCR beta CDR3 region amplification was performed from RNA transcripts. First-round RT-PCR with HTBI primers amplified the TCR CDR3 region. TCRdb reprocessed the multiplex PCR reads with MiXCR, giving one entry per CDR3 protein. The top ten clones hold roughly 28% of a sample with more than 150,000 distinct CDR3 sequences, about 18% of them seen once. Sequenced input: blood. The receptors shown here come from a woman between 50 and 59 years old with Graves' hyperthyroidism.

This clonotype has a count of ten or more. The gene calls are TRBV24-1 and TRBJ1-2; D gene unclear. V was pared by 7 bases and J by 2 bases, with 10 bases between. The CDR3 spans 13 residues. Germline CDR1 is KGHDR and CDR2 is SFDVKD. CDR3 nucleotide sequence: TGTGCCACCAGCGTTGGATTAAACTATGGCTACACCTTC. The encoded protein is CATSVGLNYGYTF.

This clonotype appeared many times. This chain uses TRBV5-1 with TRBJ2-7, with no clear D. CDR3 length equals 12 residues. Germline lookup yields CDR1 SGHRS and CDR2 YFSETQ. Trimming took 0 bases from V and 7 from J, leaving 8 bases between them. Written as DNA, the CDR3 is TGCGCCAGCAGCTTGGTTGGTTCGGAGCAGTACTTC. It encodes CASSLVGSEQYF.

This clonotype was seen at least ten times. V and J are TRBV18 and TRBJ1-1; 8 nucleotides match TRBD1. Germline loops: CDR1 KGHSH, CDR2 LQKENI. The CDR3 sequence is 13 residues long. The V segment lost 5 bases and the J segment 7 bases; nucleotides outside the gene matches: 6. The CDR3 DNA reads as TGTGCCAGCTCATCTGACAGGGGACTTGAAGCTTTCTTT. Amino acids: CASSSDRGLEAFF. Combining the CDR3 with reference TRBV18 and TRBJ1-1 gives the whole variable domain NAGVMQNPRHLVRRRGQEARLRCSPMKGHSHVYWYRQLPEEGLKFMVYLQKENIIDESGMPKERFSAEFPKEGPSILRIQQVVRGDSAAYFCASSSDRGLEAFFGQGTRLTVV.

The J gene is TRBJ2-3, the V gene TRBV4-2, with TRBD2 matching 7 bases. Germline CDR1 is LGHNA and CDR2 is YNFKEQ. Trimming cost V 0 bases and J 2 bases; bases outside gene matches: 8. The CDR3 is made up of 17 amino acids. The CDR3 DNA is TGTGCCAGCAGCCAAGATCAGGGCGGGGGAATCACAGATACGCAGTATTTT. It codes for CASSQDQGGGITDTQYF.

This clonotype was observed at least ten times. CDR3 protein: CSAGGGIRAEAFF. The CDR3 DNA reads TGCAGTGCGGGCGGGGGGATACGGGCTGAAGCTTTCTTT. This chain uses TRBV20-1 with TRBJ1-1; possible D gene TRBD1, 5 bases. Germline V CDR1 and CDR2: DFQATT, SNEGSKA (reference sequence). Trimming pared 6 bases from V and 6 bases from J, leaving 17 bases between. The CDR3 totals 13 residues.

This clonotype was detected many times. This chain uses TRBV28 with TRBJ2-3; D gene ambiguous. V shed 4 bases and J shed 9 bases, with 14 bases lying between them. CDR1 and CDR2 (germline): MDHEN, SYDVKM. The CDR3 length is 13 residues. The CDR3 DNA follows: TGTGCCAGCAGTTCCCGGACCCTCTTAACGCAGTATTTT. Translating gives CASSSRTLLTQYF.

This clonotype occurred many times. The rearrangement links TRBV29-1 to TRBJ1-1; D remains ambiguous. The CDR3 contains 11 residues. Germline CDR1 reads SQVTM; CDR2 reads ANQGSEA. The V end lost 5 bases, the J end lost 1 base, and 5 bases lay between the germline ends. CDR3 coding DNA: TGCAGCGTTCGTGGGAACACTGAAGCTTTCTTT. Encoded protein: CSVRGNTEAFF.

The J gene is TRBJ2-2, the V gene TRBV4-3, with 7 bases matching TRBD1. The CDR3 totals 17 residues. The germline V gene has CDR1 LGHNA and CDR2 YSLEER. The V and J ends lost 0 bases and 6 bases, in that order; junction bases with no gene match: 10. The CDR3 bases are TGCGCCAGCAGCCAAGAACAGGGGACATTTGTTTCCGGGGAGCTGTTTTTT. This encodes CASSQEQGTFVSGELFF.

In this sample, this clonotype turned up many times. The CDR3 DNA sequence: TGTGCCAGCTCACGGCTTGGGGCAGGGAGTGGATCTGAAGCTTTCTTT. Its protein is CASSRLGAGSGSEAFF. The chain employs TRBV18 and TRBJ1-1; D perhaps matches TRBD1 (5 bases). V lost 4 bases and J lost 6, with 21 bases in between. Per germline, CDR1 KGHSH and CDR2 LQKENI. The CDR3 has 16 residues.

This clonotype was found a few times. This chain joins TRBV3-1 and TRBJ2-7; D possibly corresponds to TRBD1 (5 bases). The CDR3 is 15 amino acids. Deletions cut 1 base from V and 1 base from J, with 11 bases between. Germline-derived CDR1 and CDR2 are LGHDT and YNNKEL (reference sequence). CDR3 DNA sequence: TGTGCCAGCAGCCAAGCCTGGGGCTCATCCTACGAGCAGTACTTC. Protein: CASSQAWGSSYEQYF.

There are many counts of this clonotype. The chain has TRBV28 and TRBJ1-1; D unclear. Germline CDR1 reads MDHEN; CDR2 reads SYDVKM. The germline V and J ends were trimmed by 7 bases and 1 base, with 4 bases remaining between them. The CDR3 runs 11 residues. CDR3 residues: CASNGNTEAFF. The CDR3 DNA follows: TGTGCCAGCAACGGGAACACTGAAGCTTTCTTT.

This clonotype was seen at least ten times. This chain links TRBV3-1 with TRBJ1-2; 8 bases match TRBD1. Trimming at V came to 1 base and at J to 5 bases, leaving 6 bases not matched to a gene. Germline V gene data show CDR1 as LGHDT and CDR2 as YNNKEL (reference sequence). The CDR3 consists of 15 residues. CDR3 DNA: TGTGCCAGCAGCCAAGCCTGGACAGGGTGGTATGGCTACACCTTC. It translates to CASSQAWTGWYGYTF.

In its sample, this clonotype was seen many times. V and J are TRBV7-9 and TRBJ2-1; D remains unclear. Germline assignment: CDR1 SEHNR and CDR2 FQNEAQ (reference sequence). The V end lost 6 bases, the J end lost 3 bases, and 12 bases lay between the germline ends. The CDR3 sequence is 14 residues long. CDR3 in amino acids: CASRPPEGYNEQFF. CDR3 nucleotides: TGTGCCAGCAGACCCCCGGAAGGCTACAATGAGCAGTTCTTC.

About this clonotype: A read error is possible here, since a much larger clone lies one base away. The CDR3 carries no conserved terminal phenylalanine or tryptophan, so it likely arises from a read error. The chain joins TRBV7-3 to TRBJ1-1; 7 nucleotides line up with TRBD1. The junction had 11 bases not matched to a gene; V was cut back by 4 bases and J by 0 bases. The CDR3 covers 17 residues. Germline lookup yields CDR1 SGHTA and CDR2 FQGTGA. The CDR3 spells CASSYSRGGGMNTEAFL. DNA for the CDR3: TGTGCCAGCAGCTACTCCAGGGGGGGGGGCATGAACACTGAAGCTTTCCTT.

This clonotype was detected a few times. J is TRBJ2-2 and V is TRBV6-2 or TRBV6-3, with D tentatively TRBD1 or TRBD2 (7 bases each). V gave up 5 bases and J gave up 6 bases, with 19 bases separating them. This CDR3 is 16 amino acids long. CDR1 is MNHEY and CDR2 is SVGEGT in the germline V gene. CDR3 sequence: CASSGRGRGIAGELFF. CDR3 DNA: TGTGCCAGCAGTGGAAGGGGGCGGGGGATCGCCGGGGAGCTGTTTTTT.

Ten or more counts support this clonotype. This rearrangement joins TRBV7-8 to TRBJ2-1; the match to TRBD2 covers 11 bases. With 1 base clipped from V and 0 bases from J, the junction kept 8 bases outside the gene matches. Germline lookup yields CDR1 SGHVS and CDR2 FQNEAQ. This CDR3 is built from 19 residues. The CDR3 nucleotides read TGTGCCAGCAGCTTAGGGAACCTAGCGGGGGGCGTCTCCTACAATGAGCAGTTCTTC. It specifies CASSLGNLAGGVSYNEQFF. Full variable domain (outside the CDR3, taken from reference TRBV7-8 and TRBJ2-1): GAGVSQSPRYKVAKRGQDVALRCDPISGHVSLFWYQQALGQGPEFLTYFQNEAQLDKSGLPSDRFFAERPEGSVSTLKIQRTQQEDSAVYLCASSLGNLAGGVSYNEQFFGPGTRLTVL.

This clonotype has at least ten counts. The gene calls are TRBV7-9 and TRBJ2-7; no definite D call. Per germline, CDR1 SEHNR and CDR2 FQNEAQ (reference sequence). The CDR3 length is 14 residues. The V gene lost 5 bases and the J gene lost 2 bases, with 13 bases spanning the gap. As DNA, the CDR3 is TGTGCCAGCAGCCCACAAGTCCTCCCCTACGAGCAGTACTTC. It yields the protein CASSPQVLPYEQYF. Full variable domain (outside the CDR3, taken from reference TRBV7-9 and TRBJ2-7): DTGVSQNPRHKITKRGQNVTFRCDPISEHNRLYWYRQTLGQGPEFLTYFQNEAQLEKSRLLSDRFSAERPKGSFSTLEIQRTEQGDSAMYLCASSPQVLPYEQYFGPGTRLTVT.

This clonotype was detected many times. This chain joins TRBV27 and TRBJ2-2, with D tentatively TRBD1 (5 bases). The CDR3 has 14 amino acids. Trimming shortened V by 7 bases and J by 7 bases, and 16 bases separated the two germline ends. Germline V gene lookup returns CDR1 MNHEY and CDR2 SMNVEV (reference sequence). The CDR3 loop is CASTDIQGIGELFF. In DNA, the CDR3 is TGTGCCAGCACAGATATTCAGGGAATCGGGGAGCTGTTTTTT.

Only a few counts were recorded for this clonotype. The J gene is TRBJ2-5, the V gene TRBV5-1; 8 bases are shared with TRBD2. This CDR3 contains 15 residues. J lost 5 bases, V lost 0 bases, and 6 bases had no gene match. CDR1 is SGHRS, CDR2 YFSETQ, per germline. The CDR3: CASSLARASGETQYF. CDR3 nucleotide sequence: TGCGCCAGCAGCTTGGCCAGGGCTAGCGGGGAGACCCAGTACTTC.

This clonotype was seen ten or more times. The gene calls are TRBV20-1 and TRBJ2-5; no firm D call. The CDR3 is 12 residues long. CDR1 and CDR2 from the germline V gene are DFQATT and SNEGSKA (reference sequence). Trimming shortened V by 4 bases and J by 7 bases, and 13 bases separated the two germline ends. CDR3 nucleotides: TGCAGTGCTACCCAACCCCAGCGGACCCAGTACTTC. This gives the protein CSATQPQRTQYF.